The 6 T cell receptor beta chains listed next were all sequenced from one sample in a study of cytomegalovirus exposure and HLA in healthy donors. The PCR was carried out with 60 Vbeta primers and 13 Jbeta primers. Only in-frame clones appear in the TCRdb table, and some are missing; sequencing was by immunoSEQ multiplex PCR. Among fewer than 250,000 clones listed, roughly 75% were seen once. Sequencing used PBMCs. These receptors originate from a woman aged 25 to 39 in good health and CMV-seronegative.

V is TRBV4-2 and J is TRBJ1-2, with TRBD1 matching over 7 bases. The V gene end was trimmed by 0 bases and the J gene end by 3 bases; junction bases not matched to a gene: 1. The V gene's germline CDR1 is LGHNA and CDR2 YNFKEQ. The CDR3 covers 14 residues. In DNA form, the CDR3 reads TGTGCCAGCAGCCAAGAGCAGGGGGACTATGGCTACACCTTC. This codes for CASSQEQGDYGYTF.

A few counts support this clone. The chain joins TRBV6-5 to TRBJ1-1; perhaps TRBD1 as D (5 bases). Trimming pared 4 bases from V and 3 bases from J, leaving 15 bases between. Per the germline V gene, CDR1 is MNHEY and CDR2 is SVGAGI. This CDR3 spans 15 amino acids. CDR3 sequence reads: CASSLREGRDTEAFF. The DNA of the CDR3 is TGTGCCAGCAGTTTAAGGGAGGGGAGGGACACTGAAGCTTTCTTT.

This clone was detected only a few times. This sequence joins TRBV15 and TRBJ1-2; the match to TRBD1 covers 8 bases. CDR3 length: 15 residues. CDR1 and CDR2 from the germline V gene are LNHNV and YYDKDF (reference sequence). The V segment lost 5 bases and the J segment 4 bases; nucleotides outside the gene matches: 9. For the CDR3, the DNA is TGTGCCACCAGCGAAGTGGGGGACAGGTCCTATGGCTACACCTTC. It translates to CATSEVGDRSYGYTF.

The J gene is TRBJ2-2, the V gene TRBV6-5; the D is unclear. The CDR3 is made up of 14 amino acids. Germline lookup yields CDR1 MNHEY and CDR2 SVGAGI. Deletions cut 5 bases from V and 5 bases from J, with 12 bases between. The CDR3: CASSDAVRTGELFF. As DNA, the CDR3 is TGTGCCAGCAGTGATGCGGTTAGGACCGGGGAGCTGTTTTTT.

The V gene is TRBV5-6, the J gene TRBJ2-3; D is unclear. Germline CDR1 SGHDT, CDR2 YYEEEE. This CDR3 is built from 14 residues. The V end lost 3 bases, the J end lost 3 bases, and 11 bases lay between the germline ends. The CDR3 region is CASSSPVVTDTQYF. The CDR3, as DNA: TGTGCCAGCAGCTCTCCGGTGGTGACAGATACGCAGTATTTT.

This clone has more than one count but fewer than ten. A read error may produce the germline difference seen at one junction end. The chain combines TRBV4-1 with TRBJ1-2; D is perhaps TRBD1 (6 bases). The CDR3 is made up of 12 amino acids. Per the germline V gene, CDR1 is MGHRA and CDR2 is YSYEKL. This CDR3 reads CASSQDGGRQDF. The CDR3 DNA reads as TGCGCCAGCAGCCAAGATGGGGGCCGTCAAGACTTC.